What follows are 27 T cell receptor beta chains derived from one specimen sequenced in a study of T-cell memory formation after mild COVID-19. In TCRdb, the 5' RACE reads were re-called with MiXCR into one record per CDR3 protein. Among approximately 580,000 distinct CDR3 sequences listed, about a fifth were seen once. The specimen was PBMCs or a T cell subset sorted from them (not recorded which). The receptors shown here come from an adult woman who had mild COVID-19 (a few samples of this study predate the infection). Cell type and time point are not known.

There are a few counts of this clonotype. The chain's CDR3 is CASSQDFGRGQIRFNYGYTF. The CDR3 bases are TGCGCCAGCAGCCAAGATTTTGGCAGGGGCCAGATTCGGTTTAACTATGGCTACACCTTC. The rearrangement joins TRBV4-1 to TRBJ1-2; D might be TRBD1 (6 bases). The CDR3 is 20 residues long. Per germline, CDR1 MGHRA and CDR2 YSYEKL. V lost 0 bases, J lost 1 base, and 24 bases lay in between.

This chain connects TRBV5-6 to TRBJ2-1, with 9 bases lining up with TRBD1. The length of the CDR3 is 14 residues. V lost 3 bases to trimming and J lost 9 bases; unmatched junction nucleotides: 7. CDR1 and CDR2 from the germline V gene are SGHDT and YYEEEE. The CDR3 nucleotides read TGTGCCAGCAGCTCGGGGACAGGGACGGGTGAGCAGTTCTTC. Translating it yields CASSSGTGTGEQFF.

In its sample, this clonotype was seen a few times. The rearrangement links TRBV7-2 to TRBJ2-3; the D gene is possibly TRBD1 (6 bases). The CDR3 is 15 amino acids. CDR1 is SGHTA and CDR2 is FQGNSA in the germline V gene. The germline V and J ends were trimmed by 5 bases and 6 bases, with 18 bases remaining between them. The CDR3 bases are TGTGCCAGCAGCCCAGGGGTCGCGTCCAGGGATACGCAGTATTTT. Its translation is CASSPGVASRDTQYF.

The V call is TRBV7-3, the J call TRBJ2-1; 12 positions match TRBD2. The CDR3 runs 15 residues. Trimming took 6 bases from V and 8 from J; bases not matched to a gene: 8. Germline V gene lookup returns CDR1 SGHTA and CDR2 FQGTGA. CDR3 amino acids: CASRHLAGGPDEQFF. The CDR3 DNA follows: TGTGCCAGCAGACACCTAGCGGGGGGGCCGGATGAGCAGTTCTTC. Variable domain in full (rest from reference TRBV7-3 and TRBJ2-1): GAGVSQTPSNKVTEKGKYVELRCDPISGHTALYWYRQSLGQGPEFLIYFQGTGAADDSGLPNDRFFAVRPEGSVSTLKIQRTERGDSAVYLCASRHLAGGPDEQFFGPGTRLTVL.

The rearrangement joins TRBV11-2 to TRBJ2-7; 10 bases line up with TRBD2. The V and J ends lost 6 bases and 1 base, in that order; junction bases with no gene match: 3. Germline values: CDR1 SGHAT, CDR2 FQNNGV. The CDR3 consists of 14 residues. The CDR3 coding sequence is TGTGCCAGCAGGACACTAGCGGGATCCTACGAGCAGTACTTC. Encoded protein: CASRTLAGSYEQYF.

This clonotype was observed a handful of times. V usage is TRBV30 and J usage is TRBJ2-2; TRBD2 matches at 13 bases. The CDR3 extends over 16 amino acids. Germline CDR1 is GTSNPN and CDR2 is SVGIG (reference sequence). Trimming removed 8 bases from V and 0 bases from J; junction bases left unmatched: 6. The CDR3 nucleotides read TGTGCCGGACCACTAGCGGGAGGGCCGAACACCGGGGAGCTGTTTTTT. Translating gives CAGPLAGGPNTGELFF.

This sequence joins TRBV12-3 or TRBV12-4 and TRBJ2-7; D uncertain. Trimming took off 6 bases at V and 2 bases at J, with 11 bases between the two ends. The CDR3 has 13 amino acids. The CDR3 nucleotides read TGTGCCAGCAGCCGGATGGAAACCTACGAGCAGTACTTC. It translates to CASSRMETYEQYF.

As to this clonotype: Given a much more abundant clone one base away, this may be a read error. The chain employs TRBV7-6 and TRBJ2-5, with D unclear. The germline gives CDR1 SGHVS, CDR2 FNYEAQ. The CDR3 totals 11 residues. Here the CDR3 DNA reads TGTGCCAGCAGCCCCAAAGAGACCAAGTACTTC. The encoded protein is CASSPKETKYF.

This clonotype was detected ten times or more. The chain links TRBV7-2 to TRBJ2-1; 8 bases fit TRBD2. The CDR3 loop spans 14 amino acids. The ends lost 5 bases at V and 6 bases at J; junction bases unmatched: 6. Per the germline V gene, CDR1 is SGHTA and CDR2 is FQGNSA. The CDR3 DNA reads TGTGCCAGCAGCCCAAGCGGGAGTATCAATGAGCAGTTCTTC. It encodes CASSPSGSINEQFF.

This clonotype was recorded many times. This sequence joins TRBV7-9 and TRBJ2-7, with D tentatively TRBD1 (5 bases). Germline assignment: CDR1 SEHNR and CDR2 FQNEAQ (reference sequence). This CDR3 is built from 13 residues. Trimming shortened V by 1 base and J by 6 bases, and 10 bases separated the two germline ends. The CDR3 protein is CASSLGSQGEQYF. CDR3 DNA: TGTGCCAGCAGCTTAGGTAGTCAGGGCGAGCAGTACTTC.

V gene TRBV7-2 combines with J gene TRBJ2-5, with 7 nucleotides matching TRBD2. Germline-derived CDR1 and CDR2 are SGHTA and FQGNSA. Germline trimming cut 5 bases from V and 3 bases from J; bases unmatched to any gene: 18. This CDR3 region has 18 residues. The CDR3 is CASSPALGGGAREETQYF. CDR3 in DNA: TGTGCCAGCAGCCCCGCGTTGGGCGGGGGAGCCAGAGAAGAGACCCAGTACTTC. Variable domain in full (rest from reference TRBV7-2 and TRBJ2-5): GAGVSQSPSNKVTEKGKDVELRCDPISGHTALYWYRQSLGQGLEFLIYFQGNSAPDKSGLPSDRFSAERTGGSVSTLTIQRTQQEDSAVYLCASSPALGGGAREETQYFGPGTRLLVL.

This clonotype showed up just a few times. The chain has TRBV20-1 and TRBJ1-2; the D is unclear. V was pared by 4 bases and J by 7 bases, with 16 bases between. Germline assignment: CDR1 DFQATT and CDR2 SNEGSKA (reference sequence). CDR3 size: 13 residues. Here the CDR3 DNA reads TGCAGTGCTAAAGTAGTGGGGTTCAGTGGCTACACCTTC. It is translated as CSAKVVGFSGYTF.

This rearrangement joins TRBV20-1 to TRBJ2-3; 9 bases fit TRBD2. The CDR3 consists of 16 residues. In germline, CDR1 is DFQATT, CDR2 SNEGSKA (reference sequence). The V gene end was trimmed by 1 base and the J gene end by 0 bases; junction bases not matched to a gene: 5. CDR3 residues: CSARGWLAGSTDTQYF. The DNA for the CDR3 is TGCAGTGCTAGAGGGTGGCTAGCGGGGAGCACAGATACGCAGTATTTT.

This clonotype was counted many times. V usage is TRBV3-1 and J usage is TRBJ2-2; the D gene is possibly TRBD2 (7 bases). V gave up 4 bases and J gave up 4 bases, with 13 bases separating them. Germline V CDR1 and CDR2: LGHDT, YNNKEL (reference sequence). CDR3 length: 15 residues. CDR3 residues: CASSLGGARTGELFF. The CDR3 nucleotides read TGTGCCAGCAGCCTAGGGGGGGCTCGCACCGGGGAGCTGTTTTTT.

The rearrangement links TRBV5-5 to TRBJ2-3; TRBD2 matches 14 bases. V shed 2 bases, J shed 6 bases, and the junction held 2 bases outside the gene matches. Germline loops: CDR1 SGHKS, CDR2 YYEKEE (reference sequence). The CDR3 has 15 amino acids. CDR3 in amino acids: CASSFRLAGGDTQYF. For the CDR3, the DNA is TGTGCCAGCAGCTTTCGACTAGCGGGGGGGGATACGCAGTATTTT.

This clonotype was recorded a few times. This chain joins TRBV12-3 or TRBV12-4 and TRBJ2-2, with D tentatively TRBD1 (5 bases). The CDR3 sequence is 15 residues long. Trimming took off 6 bases at V and 1 base at J, with 12 bases between the two ends. For the CDR3, the DNA is TGTGCCAGCAGCGTAAGGGGAATGAACACCGGGGAGCTGTTTTTT. It codes for CASSVRGMNTGELFF.

This clonotype was recorded at least ten times. The chain employs TRBV7-2 and TRBJ2-1, with D perhaps matching TRBD2 (5 bases). The CDR3 contains 13 residues. Germline assignment: CDR1 SGHTA and CDR2 FQGNSA. V was shortened by 5 bases and J by 4 bases, with 9 bases between the two germline ends. This chain's CDR3 is CASSPERYNEQFF. CDR3 sequence (DNA): TGTGCCAGCAGCCCGGAGCGGTACAATGAGCAGTTCTTC.

This clonotype was found a few times. V gene TRBV5-1 combines with J gene TRBJ2-7; tentatively, D is TRBD1 (6 bases). The CDR3 loop spans 14 amino acids. Germline CDR1 SGHRS, CDR2 YFSETQ. Trimming pared 0 bases from V and 5 bases from J, leaving 12 bases between. CDR3 sequence reads: CASSLGDTRDEQYF. For the CDR3, the DNA is TGCGCCAGCAGCTTGGGGGACACCCGGGACGAGCAGTACTTC.

This clonotype was seen a few times. The rearrangement uses TRBV20-1 and TRBJ2-3, with 7 positions matching TRBD2. The germline V gene encodes CDR1 DFQATT and CDR2 SNEGSKA (reference sequence). This CDR3 spans 15 amino acids. V lost 5 bases, J lost 4 bases, and 12 bases stayed unmatched. CDR3 bases: TGCAGTGCTCGCGGGTGGGCGGGGGATTCAGATACGCAGTATTTT. Translating it yields CSARGWAGDSDTQYF.

J is TRBJ2-5 and V is TRBV7-9; D is ambiguous. The V and J ends lost 5 bases and 1 base respectively, with 5 bases between them. Germline CDR1 is SEHNR and CDR2 is FQNEAQ (reference sequence). The CDR3 is 12 residues long. This chain's CDR3 is CASSDFQETQYF. CDR3 nucleotides: TGTGCCAGCAGCGACTTCCAAGAGACCCAGTACTTC.

This clonotype turned up a few times. The V gene is TRBV7-8, the J gene TRBJ1-1; a possible D gene is TRBD1 (5 bases). Germline assignment: CDR1 SGHVS and CDR2 FQNEAQ. Trimming shortened V by 1 base and J by 11 bases, and 17 bases separated the two germline ends. This CDR3 has 14 amino acids. The CDR3 bases are TGTGCCAGCAGCTTAGTCGTGGGACCCCCGTTGGCTTTCTTT. Translation: CASSLVVGPPLAFF.

This clonotype was found a few times. The chain couples TRBV27 to TRBJ2-6; D call uncertain. Trimming pared 3 bases from V and 3 bases from J, leaving 3 bases between. Germline V CDR1 and CDR2: MNHEY, SMNVEV (reference sequence). The length of the CDR3 is 13 residues. CDR3 protein: CASSFFGANVLTF. DNA for the CDR3: TGTGCCAGCAGTTTTTTTGGGGCCAACGTCCTGACTTTC.

This chain uses TRBV15 with TRBJ2-2; D is unclear. Trimming left V 4 bases short and J 6 bases short, with 9 bases between. There are 13 residues in the CDR3. Germline V CDR1 and CDR2: LNHNV, YYDKDF (reference sequence). The DNA of the CDR3 is TGTGCCACCAGCAACTCGAGTGCCGGGGAGCTGTTTTTT. It specifies CATSNSSAGELFF.

CDR3 residues: CASSVGSGNEQYF. Written as DNA, the CDR3 is TGTGCCAGCAGCGTGGGGAGCGGGAACGAGCAGTACTTC. J is TRBJ2-7 and V is TRBV9; 7 bases are a match to TRBD2. The germline gives CDR1 SGDLS, CDR2 YYNGEE. The CDR3 totals 13 residues. The V gene end was trimmed by 2 bases and the J gene end by 5 bases; junction bases not matched to a gene: 4. Looking up the rest from reference TRBV9 and TRBJ2-7 gives the full variable domain: DSGVTQTPKHLITATGQRVTLRCSPRSGDLSVYWYQQSLDQGLQFLIQYYNGEERAKGNILERFSAQQFPDLHSELNLSSLELGDSALYFCASSVGSGNEQYFGPGTRLTVT.

The J gene is TRBJ1-6, the V gene TRBV11-2, with 8 bases matching TRBD1. The CDR3 sequence is 14 residues long. V dropped 5 bases and J dropped 11; count of bases not matched to a gene: 8. CDR1 is SGHAT, CDR2 FQNNGV, per germline. CDR3 nucleotide sequence: TGTGCCAGCAGCCCCGGACAGGGTAGGACACCCCTCCACTTT. Its protein product is CASSPGQGRTPLHF. Looking up the rest from reference TRBV11-2 and TRBJ1-6 gives the full variable domain: EAGVAQSPRYKIIEKRQSVAFWCNPISGHATLYWYQQILGQGPKLLIQFQNNGVVDDSQLPKDRFSAERLKGVDSTLKIQPAKLEDSAVYLCASSPGQGRTPLHFGNGTRLTVT.

CDR3 sequence: CASSQVTGGSEQYF. The CDR3 DNA is TGCGCCAGCAGCCAAGTAACAGGGGGCAGCGAGCAGTACTTC. The chain couples TRBV4-1 to TRBJ2-7; 9 bases align to TRBD1. The CDR3 extends over 14 amino acids. J was trimmed by 6 bases and V by 1 base; bases with no gene match: 4. The germline V gene encodes CDR1 MGHRA and CDR2 YSYEKL.

The CDR3 sequence is CASKLGTGGFYGYTF. DNA of the CDR3: TGCGCCAGCAAGCTTGGGACAGGAGGGTTCTATGGCTACACCTTC. The J gene is TRBJ1-2, the V gene TRBV5-1; the match to TRBD1 covers 8 bases. Germline CDR1 and CDR2: SGHRS and YFSETQ. V dropped 6 bases and J dropped 4; count of bases not matched to a gene: 11. This CDR3 has 15 residues.